Sequencing of this TCR beta chain was carried out in a study of cytomegalovirus exposure and HLA in healthy donors. PCR employed 60 Vbeta and 13 Jbeta primers. Assay used: immunoSEQ multiplex PCR; TCRdb lists only in-frame clones, some missing. The table has roughly 140,000 clones, 78% seen once; the top ten hold less than 3%. General study points: From TCR beta sequences, most subjects' HLA-A and HLA-B alleles were reportedly predicted accurately. The study put around 180 TCR beta chains on its list as cytomegalovirus-associated.

On this clone itself: Its specificity is not known.

The TCR was taken from a male donor in good health and CMV-seronegative. The material sequenced was PBMCs.

CDR3 loop: CASSLNGGGSSDTQYF. As DNA, the CDR3 is TGTGCCAGCAGCTTAAATGGCGGGGGGTCATCTGATACGCAGTATTTT. The V call is TRBV7-3, the J call TRBJ2-3, with TRBD2 matching 8 bases. This CDR3 has 16 amino acids. Losses at the gene ends were 1 base for V and 6 bases for J; bases not matched to a gene: 9. Germline CDR1 SGHTA, CDR2 FQGTGA. Full variable domain (remainder filled in from reference TRBV7-3 and TRBJ2-3): GAGVSQTPSNKVTEKGKYVELRCDPISGHTALYWYRQSLGQGPEFLIYFQGTGAADDSGLPNDRFFAVRPEGSVSTLKIQRTERGDSAVYLCASSLNGGGSSDTQYFGPGTRLTVL.